This T cell receptor beta chain is drawn from a study of esophageal squamous cell carcinoma under preoperative chemotherapy. Study-wide findings and caveats: Paclitaxel-nedaplatin therapy caused immediate, substantial clonotype frequency changes.

A remark on this clonotype: Its antigen is not known. A junction boundary mismatches the germline segment, possibly from a read error.

As for time point: before preoperative PTX-NDP chemotherapy. CDR3 length equals 14 residues. Germline CDR1 and CDR2: ENHRY and SYGVKD. Each CDR3 protein gets one entry after TCRdb re-called the PCR reads with MiXCR. In the table there are around 15,000 distinct CDR3 sequences, roughly 60% of which are singletons. Sampling was carried out from a patient given preoperative chemotherapy. The sequence derives from a human donor with esophageal squamous cell carcinoma. The donor label of this sample is uncertain. The chain combines TRBV10-3 with TRBJ2-3, with 9 bases aligning to TRBD2. The CDR3 nucleotides read TGTGCCATCGCGGGCGGGGGGGACACAGACACGCAGTATTTC. Its translation: CAIAGGGDTDTQYF.